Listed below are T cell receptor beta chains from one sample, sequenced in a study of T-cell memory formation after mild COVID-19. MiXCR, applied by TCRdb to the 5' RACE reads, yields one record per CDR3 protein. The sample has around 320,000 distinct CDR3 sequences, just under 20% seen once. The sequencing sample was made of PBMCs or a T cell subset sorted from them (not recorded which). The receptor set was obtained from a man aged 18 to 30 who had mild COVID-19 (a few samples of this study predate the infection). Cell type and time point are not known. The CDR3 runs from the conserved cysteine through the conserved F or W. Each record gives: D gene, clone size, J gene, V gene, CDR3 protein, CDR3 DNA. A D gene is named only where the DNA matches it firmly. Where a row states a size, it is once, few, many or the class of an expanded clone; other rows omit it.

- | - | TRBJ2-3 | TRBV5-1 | CASSGAWYRKFTDTQYF | TGCGCCAGCAGCGGGGCGTGGTACAGGAAGTTCACAGATACGCAGTATTTT
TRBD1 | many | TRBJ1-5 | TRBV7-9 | CASSQDRGYQPQHF | TGTGCCAGCAGCCAGGACAGGGGATATCAGCCCCAGCATTTT
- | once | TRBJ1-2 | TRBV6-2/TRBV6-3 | CASSYGRFVDGYTF | TGTGCCAGCAGTTACGGACGGTTTGTCGATGGCTACACCTTC
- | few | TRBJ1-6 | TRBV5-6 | CASSLVGSNSPLHF | TGTGCCAGCAGCTTGGTTGGGAGTAATTCACCCCTCCACTTT
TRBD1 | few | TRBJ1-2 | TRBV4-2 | CASSQGGPGQGNYGYTF | TGTGCCAGCAGCCAAGGGGGTCCGGGACAGGGTAACTATGGCTACACCTTC
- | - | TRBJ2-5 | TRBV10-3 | CAISEGQPSQETQYF | TGTGCCATCAGTGAGGGTCAACCAAGCCAAGAGACCCAGTACTTC
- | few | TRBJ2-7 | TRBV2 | CASKSHPGTGGYEQYF | TGTGCCAGCAAGTCTCATCCCGGGACCGGGGGCTACGAGCAGTACTTC
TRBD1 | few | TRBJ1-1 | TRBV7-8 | CASSLEGWTGGTEAFF | TGTGCCAGCAGCTTAGAGGGCTGGACAGGGGGAACTGAAGCTTTCTTT
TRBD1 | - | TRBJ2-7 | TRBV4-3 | CASSQDERDRGIVYEQYF | TGCGCCAGCAGCCAAGACGAACGGGACAGGGGAATCGTCTACGAGCAGTACTTC
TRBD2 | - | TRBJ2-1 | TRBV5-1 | CASSPRLAGGHPVYNEQFF | TGCGCCAGCAGCCCAAGACTAGCGGGGGGTCACCCGGTCTACAATGAGCAGTTCTTC
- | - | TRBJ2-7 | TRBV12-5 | CASGGQEGSWGYEQYF | TGTGCTAGTGGGGGCCAGGAGGGGAGTTGGGGCTACGAGCAGTACTTC
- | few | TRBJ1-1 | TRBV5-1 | CASSETRPGTEAFF | TGCGCCAGCAGCGAGACAAGACCCGGAACTGAAGCTTTCTTT
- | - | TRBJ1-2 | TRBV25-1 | CASSVTLYGYTF | TGTGCCAGCAGTGTGACCTTGTATGGCTACACCTTC
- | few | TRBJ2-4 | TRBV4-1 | CASSQLGTGMTKNIQYF | TGCGCCAGCAGCCAACTTGGGACGGGGATGACCAAAAACATTCAGTACTTC
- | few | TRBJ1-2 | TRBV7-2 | CASSPAYWGYTF | TGTGCCAGCAGCCCGGCCTATTGGGGCTACACCTTC
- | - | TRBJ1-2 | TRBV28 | CASSRTGNGYTF | TGTGCCAGCAGCCGCACAGGGAACGGCTACACCTTC
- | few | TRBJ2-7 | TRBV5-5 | CASSLAAVNYEQYF | TGTGCCAGCAGCTTGGCGGCAGTTAACTACGAGCAGTACTTC
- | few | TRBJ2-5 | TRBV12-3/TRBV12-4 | CASSSPGGETQYF | TGTGCCAGCAGTTCGCCTGGGGGGGAGACCCAGTACTTC